The next 21 T cell receptor beta chains were all read from a single sample in a study of CD8+CD57+ T cells in acquired aplastic anemia. TCR beta VDJ and CDR3 profiles were obtained from a genomic DNA template. Each CDR3 protein is one row after TCRdb ran MiXCR on the reads. The sample records 210,000 or so distinct CDR3 sequences, less than 60% being singletons. Sequencing involved patients with CD8+CD57+ cell expansion previously shown by flow cytometry. The sample comprised sorted CD4+, CD8+, or CD8+CD57+ T cells (not recorded which) from PBMCs. All receptors come from a human donor with aplastic anemia.

V and J are TRBV20-1 and TRBJ1-1, with D maybe TRBD1 (6 bases). CDR3 length: 14 amino acids. In germline, CDR1 is DFQATT, CDR2 SNEGSKA (reference sequence). Trimming took 0 bases from V and 6 from J, leaving 14 bases between them. The CDR3 region is CSARDSRGGPEAFF. The DNA for the CDR3 is TGCAGTGCTAGAGATTCTAGAGGGGGGCCTGAAGCTTTCTTT.

The chain's CDR3 is CATSVLDLYEQYF. The DNA of the CDR3 is TGTGCCACCAGTGTACTAGATTTATACGAGCAGTACTTC. The gene calls are TRBV24-1 and TRBJ2-7; a weak D match, TRBD2 (5 bases). Trimming cost V 5 bases and J 4 bases, with 11 bases left between them. CDR3 size: 13 residues. The germline V gene encodes CDR1 KGHDR and CDR2 SFDVKD.

The V gene is TRBV7-3, the J gene TRBJ2-1; maybe TRBD1 (5 bases). The CDR3 covers 12 residues. The germline V gene has CDR1 SGHTA and CDR2 FQGTGA. V was shortened by 3 bases and J by 9 bases, with 9 bases between the two germline ends. CDR3 DNA sequence: TGTGCCAGCAGCTTGGCAGGGTCTGAGCAGTTCTTC. Translating it yields CASSLAGSEQFF.

In its sample, this clonotype was seen many times. J is TRBJ2-7 and V is TRBV5-8; D may be TRBD1 (6 bases). The CDR3 covers 15 residues. V was pared by 1 base and J by 5 bases, with 16 bases between. Germline V gene sequence: CDR1 SGHTS, CDR2 YDEGEE. DNA of the CDR3: TGTGCCAGCAGCTTGATTGGGACAACTTTCGACGAGCAGTACTTC. Its protein is CASSLIGTTFDEQYF.

On this clonotype: This may be a read error, as it is one base from a much larger clone. This likely comes from a read error, as the CDR3 has no conserved phenylalanine or tryptophan at its end. The chain recombines TRBV7-3 with TRBJ2-7; a weak D match, TRBD1 (6 bases). The CDR3 extends over 13 amino acids. Germline assignment: CDR1 SGHTA and CDR2 FQGTGA. Trimming stripped 5 bases from V and 5 bases from J, with 13 bases between. This CDR3 is CASSNDRSNEQYL. The CDR3 region has the DNA TGTGCCAGCAGCAACGACAGGAGCAACGAGCAGTACCTC.

This clonotype was counted many times. The chain carries TRBV7-9 and TRBJ2-5; D may be TRBD1 (5 bases). Trimming removed 7 bases at V and 3 bases at J, with 12 bases between. CDR1 and CDR2 from the germline V gene are SEHNR and FQNEAQ (reference sequence). CDR3 size: 13 residues. CDR3 sequence: CASTQGAEETQYF. CDR3 nucleotide sequence: TGTGCCAGCACCCAAGGGGCAGAAGAGACCCAGTACTTC.

The gene calls are TRBV14 and TRBJ1-1; tentatively, D is TRBD1 (5 bases). CDR1 is SGHDN and CDR2 is FVKESK in the germline V gene. The CDR3 is 13 residues long. V was pared by 0 bases and J by 11 bases, with 13 bases between. The CDR3, as DNA: TGTGCCAGCAGCCAAGATGGAGGGACTGCCGCTTTCTTT. Encoded protein: CASSQDGGTAAFF.

The chain employs TRBV7-9 and TRBJ2-5; tentative D call: TRBD1 (5 bases). CDR1 SEHNR and CDR2 FQNEAQ come from the germline V gene (reference sequence). The length of the CDR3 is 12 residues. The germline V and J ends were trimmed by 6 bases and 4 bases, with 9 bases remaining between them. The CDR3, as DNA: TGTGCCAGCAGTGAGACAGCAGAGACCCAGTACTTC. Its translation is CASSETAETQYF.

Remarks on this clonotype: A junction boundary mismatches the germline segment, possibly from a read error. The gene calls are TRBV7-9 and TRBJ2-7; 10 bases align to TRBD2. Looked up from germline, CDR1 is SEHNR and CDR2 is FQNEAQ (reference sequence). This CDR3 has 16 residues. The CDR3 DNA follows: TGCGCCAGCAGCCAGTACGGGACTAGCGCCGCCTACGAGCAGTACTTC. Protein sequence: CASSQYGTSAAYEQYF.

The chain uses TRBV7-3 and TRBJ1-2; D may be TRBD1 (5 bases). Germline V gene lookup returns CDR1 SGHTA and CDR2 FQGTGA. This CDR3 is 12 amino acids long. The V gene lost 5 bases and the J gene lost 12 bases, with 16 bases spanning the gap. The CDR3 sequence: CASSKKDTWNTF. For the CDR3, the DNA is TGTGCCAGCAGCAAGAAGGACACGTGGAACACCTTC.

V and J are TRBV9 and TRBJ2-3, with D possibly matching TRBD2 (5 bases). V dropped 2 bases and J dropped 10 bases, with 8 bases sitting between them. This CDR3 has 11 amino acids. Germline loops: CDR1 SGDLS, CDR2 YYNGEE. CDR3 protein: CASSVGDAQYF. CDR3 bases: TGTGCCAGCAGCGTCGGGGATGCGCAGTATTTT.

This clonotype was detected ten times or more. The chain is built from TRBV5-1 and TRBJ1-3; D is perhaps TRBD1 (5 bases). Germline-derived CDR1 and CDR2 are SGHRS and YFSETQ. The CDR3 length is 17 residues. Deletions cut 4 bases from V and 0 bases from J, with 17 bases between. This CDR3 is CASSHGTDRSSGNTIYF. The CDR3 bases are TGCGCCAGCAGCCACGGGACCGACCGGAGCTCTGGAAACACCATATATTTT.

This clonotype occurred once. The chain links TRBV10-3 to TRBJ2-7; 9 nucleotides align to TRBD1. The V gene's germline CDR1 is ENHRY and CDR2 SYGVKD. The CDR3 length is 15 residues. V gave up 10 bases and J gave up 3 bases; unmatched junction bases: 13. CDR3 sequence: CASNFGTGKIYEQYF. The CDR3 nucleotides are TGTGCCAGCAATTTCGGGACAGGGAAGATCTACGAGCAGTACTTC.

J is TRBJ2-1 and V is TRBV5-4; TRBD2 agrees at 13 bases. The J segment lost 6 bases and the V segment lost 4 bases, leaving 13 bases of the junction unmatched. CDR1 and CDR2 (germline): SGHNT, YYREEE (reference sequence). This CDR3 comprises 18 residues. CDR3 loop: CASSRTSGGIWSRNEQFF. Written as DNA, the CDR3 is TGTGCCAGCAGCAGGACTAGCGGGGGAATCTGGAGTCGCAATGAGCAGTTCTTC.

The gene calls are TRBV7-9 and TRBJ2-1, with 8 positions matching TRBD2. In germline, CDR1 is SEHNR, CDR2 FQNEAQ (reference sequence). The CDR3 covers 16 residues. Germline trimming cut 4 bases from V and 0 bases from J; bases unmatched to any gene: 5. CDR3 bases: TGTGCCAGCAGCTCAAGCGGGGGCCACTCCTACAATGAGCAGTTCTTC. Residues: CASSSSGGHSYNEQFF.

This clonotype was detected many times. The chain carries TRBV19 and TRBJ2-7; 7 nucleotides match TRBD1. V trimming: 7 bases; J trimming: 3 bases; junction bases outside the gene matches: 9. Germline CDR1 LNHDA, CDR2 SQIVND (reference sequence). This CDR3 is 14 amino acids long. CDR3 loop: CASTPGQTIYEQYF. In nucleotides, the CDR3 is TGTGCCAGTACCCCGGGACAGACCATCTACGAGCAGTACTTC.

This clonotype appeared many times. The chain combines TRBV12-3 or TRBV12-4 with TRBJ2-1, with 10 bases identical to TRBD2. Germline trimming cut 5 bases from V and 4 bases from J; bases unmatched to any gene: 5. This CDR3 has 15 residues. CDR3 sequence (DNA): TGTGCCAGCAGTCCTAGCGGGGGAAATTACAATGAGCAGTTCTTC. Its protein is CASSPSGGNYNEQFF.

Concerning this clonotype: A junction end diverges from the germline sequence, so it may reflect a read error. The gene calls are TRBV5-1 and TRBJ2-3, with D maybe TRBD2 (5 bases). Germline CDR1 reads SGHRS; CDR2 reads YFSETQ. This CDR3 contains 15 residues. DNA for the CDR3: TGCGCCAGCCGCTTAGCGATTCTTAGCACAGATACGCAGTATTTT. Its protein product is CASRLAILSTDTQYF.

This clonotype was seen ten or more times. The chain uses TRBV20-1 and TRBJ2-7; possible D gene TRBD1, 7 bases. V lost 6 bases and J lost 0, with 12 bases in between. CDR3 length: 13 residues. Looked up from germline, CDR1 is DFQATT and CDR2 is SNEGSKA (reference sequence). In DNA, the CDR3 is TGCAGTGCCCCGGAGGGGGCCTCCTACGAGCAGTACTTC. This translates into CSAPEGASYEQYF.

The V call is TRBV19, the J call TRBJ2-2; 10 nucleotides agree with TRBD1. Trimming removed 7 bases from V and 3 bases from J; junction bases left unmatched: 5. There are 15 residues in the CDR3. Germline CDR1 and CDR2: LNHDA and SQIVND (reference sequence). Here the CDR3 reads CASKVGTGDTGELFF. The CDR3 DNA sequence: TGTGCCAGTAAGGTCGGGACAGGGGACACCGGGGAGCTGTTTTTT. The entire variable domain, with the rest obtained from reference TRBV19 and TRBJ2-2, is as follows: DGGITQSPKYLFRKEGQNVTLSCEQNLNHDAMYWYRQDPGQGLRLIYYSQIVNDFQKGDIAEGYSVSREKKESFPLTVTSAQKNPTAFYLCASKVGTGDTGELFFGEGSRLTVL.

CDR3 DNA: TGTGCCAGCAGGCCTACAGGGGCCTACGAGCAGTACTTC. Encoded protein: CASRPTGAYEQYF. The V and J genes are TRBV7-6 and TRBJ2-7; 7 bases match TRBD1. Germline CDR1 and CDR2: SGHVS and FNYEAQ. This CDR3 region has 13 residues. V gave up 6 bases and J gave up 2 bases; unmatched junction bases: 4.